The next 5 T cell receptor beta chains were all read from a single sample in a study of cytomegalovirus exposure and HLA in healthy donors. In the PCR, 60 Vbeta and 13 Jbeta primers were used. Sequencing was performed with immunoSEQ multiplex PCR; in TCRdb, only in-frame clones are kept and a portion is missing. The table shows 150,000 to 200,000 clones, with roughly 87% occurring only once. The sample consisted of PBMCs. The receptors stem from a man in his forties or fifties in good health and CMV-seronegative.

The V gene is TRBV7-3, the J gene TRBJ1-1; 8 positions agree with TRBD1. CDR1 and CDR2 from the germline V gene are SGHTA and FQGTGA. The junction had 5 bases not matched to a gene; V was cut back by 3 bases and J by 5 bases. CDR3 length: 14 residues. The CDR3 reads CASSFAGGRTEAFF. As DNA, the CDR3 is TGTGCCAGCAGCTTCGCAGGGGGCAGGACTGAAGCTTTCTTT. The complete variable domain, with remaining parts taken from reference TRBV7-3 and TRBJ1-1, reads GAGVSQTPSNKVTEKGKYVELRCDPISGHTALYWYRQSLGQGPEFLIYFQGTGAADDSGLPNDRFFAVRPEGSVSTLKIQRTERGDSAVYLCASSFAGGRTEAFFGQGTRLTVV.

This clone is a singleton in its sample. The V and J genes are TRBV28 and TRBJ2-3; 9 nucleotides line up with TRBD1. The CDR3 sequence is 15 residues long. Trimming at V came to 5 bases and at J to 4 bases, leaving 7 bases not matched to a gene. The germline V gene has CDR1 MDHEN and CDR2 SYDVKM. CDR3 amino acids: CASSEPGQGADTQYF. The CDR3 DNA sequence: TGTGCCAGCAGTGAACCGGGACAGGGCGCAGATACGCAGTATTTT.

The chain carries TRBV6-6 and TRBJ1-3; D uncertain. The CDR3 runs 16 residues. Germline V gene sequence: CDR1 MNHNY, CDR2 SVGAGI (reference sequence). V was cut by 0 bases and J by 1 base, with 10 bases left in between. CDR3 in amino acids: CASSYSLQLSGNTIYF. The CDR3 DNA is TGTGCCAGCAGTTACTCGCTACAGCTATCTGGAAACACCATATATTTT.

The chain joins TRBV7-9 to TRBJ1-4, with 7 bases identical to TRBD1. With V trimmed by 3 bases and J by 5 bases, 9 bases remained unmatched. This CDR3 is built from 16 residues. Germline assignment: CDR1 SEHNR and CDR2 FQNEAQ (reference sequence). CDR3 region: CASSFESGQANEKLFF. The CDR3 nucleotides are TGTGCCAGCAGCTTTGAATCCGGACAGGCAAATGAAAAACTGTTTTTT.

Remarks on this clone: The sample contains more than one DNA sequence encoding this CDR3. The gene calls are TRBV11-3 and TRBJ1-1; perhaps TRBD1 as D (5 bases). Trimming cost V 5 bases and J 1 base, with 8 bases left between them. Germline lookup yields CDR1 SGHNT and CDR2 YENEEA. CDR3 length: 13 amino acids. CDR3 in DNA: TGTGCCAGCAGCGCCACAGGGAACACTGAAGCTTTCTTT. The encoded protein is CASSATGNTEAFF.